One and the same sample provided the 5 T cell receptor beta chains below, sequenced in a study of T cell clones after liver transplantation. The method was immunoSEQ multiplex PCR; TCRdb's version includes in-frame clones alone and lacks a portion of them. The repertoire holds roughly 80,000 clones, with 70% to 90% as singletons. This specimen was CD4+ T cells from blood, taken at the 22-month timepoint. Source of these receptors: a human patient who received a liver transplant. The T cells may come from the graft donor.

Here the CDR3 DNA reads TGTGCCAGCAGCTCGGACTCGAACACTGAAGCTTTCTTT. Its protein is CASSSDSNTEAFF. This chain links TRBV11-2 with TRBJ1-1; D is ambiguous. Deletions cut 4 bases from V and 1 base from J, with 7 bases between. The germline V gene encodes CDR1 SGHAT and CDR2 FQNNGV. The CDR3 sequence is 13 residues long.

The chain has TRBV7-9 and TRBJ1-1, with 10 bases aligning to TRBD1. The germline V gene encodes CDR1 SEHNR and CDR2 FQNEAQ (reference sequence). This CDR3 is built from 16 residues. V gave up 3 bases and J gave up 0 bases; unmatched junction bases: 4. The CDR3, as DNA: TGTGCCAGCAGCTTTTCGACAGGGGGCCTGAACACTGAAGCTTTCTTT. Protein sequence: CASSFSTGGLNTEAFF.

V and J are TRBV19 and TRBJ1-1; a possible D gene is TRBD1 (5 bases). Trimming cost V 3 bases and J 7 bases, with 9 bases left between them. Germline CDR1 is LNHDA and CDR2 is SQIVND (reference sequence). The CDR3 is 12 amino acids. In DNA, the CDR3 is TGTGCCAGTAGTATGGGTAGGGGTGAAGCTTTCTTT. Encoded protein: CASSMGRGEAFF.

The chain joins TRBV4-1 to TRBJ2-4; D unresolved. The CDR3 loop spans 13 amino acids. V lost 0 bases to trimming and J lost 8 bases, with 8 bases between them. Per germline, CDR1 MGHRA and CDR2 YSYEKL. The CDR3 sequence is CASSQELGDIQYF. DNA of the CDR3: TGCGCCAGCAGCCAAGAACTTGGGGACATTCAGTACTTC.

This clone showed up just a few times. This chain links TRBV5-6 with TRBJ1-6; 12 nucleotides agree with TRBD1. The CDR3 extends over 19 amino acids. The V and J ends lost 0 bases and 0 bases, in that order; junction bases with no gene match: 4. Germline CDR1 reads SGHDT; CDR2 reads YYEEEE. The CDR3, as DNA: TGTGCCAGCAGCTTGGAGGGACAGGGGGCCTTCTCCTATAATTCACCCCTCCACTTT. This sequence encodes CASSLEGQGAFSYNSPLHF.